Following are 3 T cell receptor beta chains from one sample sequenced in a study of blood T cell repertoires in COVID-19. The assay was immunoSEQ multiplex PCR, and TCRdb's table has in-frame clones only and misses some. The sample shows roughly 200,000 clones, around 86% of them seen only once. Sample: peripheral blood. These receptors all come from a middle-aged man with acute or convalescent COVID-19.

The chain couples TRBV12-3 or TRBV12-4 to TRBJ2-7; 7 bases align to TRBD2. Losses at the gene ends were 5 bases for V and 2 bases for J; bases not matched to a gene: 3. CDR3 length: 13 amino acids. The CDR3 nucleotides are TGTGCCAGCAGTATCGGACTAGCCTACGAGCAGTACTTC. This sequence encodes CASSIGLAYEQYF.

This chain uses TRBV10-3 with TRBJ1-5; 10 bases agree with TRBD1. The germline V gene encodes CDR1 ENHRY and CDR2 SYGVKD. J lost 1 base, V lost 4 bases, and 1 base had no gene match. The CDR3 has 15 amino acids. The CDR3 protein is CAISGTGGSNQPQHF. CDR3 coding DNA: TGTGCCATCAGTGGGACAGGGGGAAGCAATCAGCCCCAGCATTTT.

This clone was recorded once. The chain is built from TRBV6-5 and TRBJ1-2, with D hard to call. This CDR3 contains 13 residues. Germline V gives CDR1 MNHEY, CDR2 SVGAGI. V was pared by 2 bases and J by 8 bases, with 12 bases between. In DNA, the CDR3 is TGTGCCAGCAGTTACCGAGTACTAGGAGGCTACACCTTC. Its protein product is CASSYRVLGGYTF.